The 15 T cell receptor beta chains in this list originate from one sample, sequenced in a study of OX40 agonist ivuxolimab in advanced cancers. Some clones are missing from TCRdb's copy, which holds only in-frame ones; the method was immunoSEQ multiplex PCR. The sample has more than 45,000 clones, 80% to 95% seen once. This sample comprised CD4+ or CD8+ T cells sorted from blood, obtained in a trial of the OX40 agonist ivuxolimab. The receptors derive from an adult with an advanced solid tumor such as melanoma, head and neck, liver or kidney cancer.

This chain connects TRBV23-1 to TRBJ1-3; the D gene is possibly TRBD1 (5 bases). TRBV23-1 is filed as an ORF, its function uncertain. V was trimmed by 9 bases and J by 0 bases, leaving 18 bases between them. The CDR3 is 16 residues long. The chain's CDR3 is CARLHSRGLSGNTIYF. Written as DNA, the CDR3 is TGCGCCAGACTCCACAGTAGGGGCCTCTCTGGAAACACCATATATTTT.

The chain has TRBV6-6 and TRBJ1-2; TRBD1 is a possible D gene (5 bases). CDR3 size: 16 residues. The ends were cut back, 6 bases at V and 4 bases at J, with 21 bases in the middle. The germline gives CDR1 MNHNY, CDR2 SVGAGI (reference sequence). CDR3 region: CASRSTDSGFLYGYTF. In DNA, the CDR3 is TGTGCCAGCAGGAGTACAGACAGCGGCTTCCTCTATGGCTACACCTTC.

The table lists this clone with a count of one. This chain joins TRBV6-1 and TRBJ2-7; D possibly corresponds to TRBD2 (6 bases). Germline V lookup: CDR1 MNHNS, CDR2 SASEGT. The ends were cut back, 2 bases at V and 6 bases at J, with 23 bases in the middle. The CDR3 has 17 amino acids. The CDR3 DNA sequence: TGTGCCAGCAGTGAACGGGCGGGGTCCCCCGGAACGGGCGAGCAGTACGTC. It yields the protein CASSERAGSPGTGEQYV.

The chain joins TRBV9 to TRBJ1-1; a weak D match, TRBD1 (6 bases). V gave up 0 bases and J gave up 3 bases, with 12 bases separating them. This CDR3 region has 15 residues. Germline V gene sequence: CDR1 SGDLS, CDR2 YYNGEE. The CDR3 DNA is TGTGCCAGCAGCGTAGTAAACAGGGAGGACACTGAAGCTTTCTTT. Protein sequence: CASSVVNREDTEAFF. Full variable domain (outside the CDR3, taken from reference TRBV9 and TRBJ1-1): DSGVTQTPKHLITATGQRVTLRCSPRSGDLSVYWYQQSLDQGLQFLIQYYNGEERAKGNILERFSAQQFPDLHSELNLSSLELGDSALYFCASSVVNREDTEAFFGQGTRLTVV.

This clone was counted a single time. This chain connects TRBV23-1 to TRBJ2-7; 13 nucleotides line up with TRBD2. TRBV23-1 counts as an open reading frame of uncertain function. J was trimmed by 2 bases and V by 11 bases; bases with no gene match: 9. CDR3 length: 15 amino acids. CDR3 residues: CAPLVTSGGAYEQYV. CDR3 nucleotides: TGCGCCCCCCTCGTTACTAGCGGGGGGGCCTACGAGCAGTACGTC.

The chain links TRBV27 to TRBJ1-5; 7 bases match TRBD1. J was trimmed by 4 bases and V by 6 bases; bases with no gene match: 6. The CDR3 covers 14 residues. In germline, CDR1 is MNHEY, CDR2 SMNVEV (reference sequence). CDR3 sequence: CASRPDRANQPQHF. The CDR3 coding sequence is TGTGCCAGCAGACCAGACAGGGCAAATCAGCCCCAGCATTTT.

This chain uses TRBV27 with TRBJ1-6; unclear D gene. The CDR3 totals 15 residues. Germline CDR1 reads MNHEY; CDR2 reads SMNVEV (reference sequence). V lost 5 bases and J 7 bases, leaving 15 bases between the germline ends. CDR3 sequence: CASSPRATLNSPLHF. CDR3 nucleotides: TGTGCCAGCAGTCCCCGGGCCACGTTAAATTCACCCCTCCACTTT.

The CDR3 protein is CASSLVSASAEAFF. Written as DNA, the CDR3 is TGTGCCAGCAGCTTAGTGTCGGCTTCGGCTGAAGCTTTCTTT. This sequence joins TRBV7-9 and TRBJ1-1, with D unclear. The CDR3 consists of 14 residues. The germline V and J ends were trimmed by 1 base and 6 bases, with 12 bases remaining between them. CDR1 is SEHNR, CDR2 FQNEAQ, per germline (reference sequence).

The CDR3 DNA sequence: TGTGCCTGGAGTAAACGGGGGACAGGGCGCGAGCAGTACTTC. Translated: CAWSKRGTGREQYF. The V and J genes are TRBV30 and TRBJ2-7, with TRBD1 matching over 9 bases. V shed 2 bases and J 6 bases; nucleotides not matched to a gene: 8. CDR3 length: 14 amino acids. Germline CDR1 GTSNPN, CDR2 SVGIG (reference sequence).

This clone has more than one count but fewer than ten. The V and J genes are TRBV6-1 and TRBJ2-7; D is unclear. Deletions cut 0 bases from V and 1 base from J, with 10 bases between. Germline V lookup: CDR1 MNHNS, CDR2 SASEGT. CDR3 length: 15 residues. The CDR3 protein is CASSEAISFSYEQYV. The CDR3 nucleotides read TGTGCCAGCAGTGAAGCGATATCTTTTTCCTACGAGCAGTACGTC.

The rearrangement links TRBV4-1 to TRBJ1-1, with 8 nucleotides matching TRBD1. Losses at the gene ends were 3 bases for V and 2 bases for J; bases not matched to a gene: 8. The CDR3 covers 16 residues. Germline V gene data show CDR1 as MGHRA and CDR2 as YSYEKL. CDR3 residues: CASSHGQGRRNTEAFF. In DNA, the CDR3 is TGCGCCAGCAGCCATGGACAGGGAAGGAGAAACACTGAAGCTTTCTTT.

V is TRBV5-4 and J is TRBJ1-3; a possible D gene is TRBD1 (6 bases). Between the trimmed V and J ends, which lost 4 bases and 4 bases, there was a span of 12 bases. The germline V gene has CDR1 SGHNT and CDR2 YYREEE (reference sequence). This CDR3 is built from 14 residues. The CDR3 protein is CASSDTGIGNTIYF. CDR3 in DNA: TGTGCCAGCAGCGATACAGGGATAGGAAACACCATATATTTT.

V is TRBV18 and J is TRBJ1-2, with 8 positions matching TRBD1. CDR3 length: 16 residues. CDR1 is KGHSH, CDR2 LQKENI, per germline. With 3 bases clipped from V and 2 bases from J, the junction kept 8 bases outside the gene matches. CDR3 residues: CASSPPTGGANYGYTF. The CDR3 bases are TGTGCCAGCTCACCCCCAACAGGGGGAGCCAACTATGGCTACACCTTC.

V gene TRBV5-8 combines with J gene TRBJ1-5, with TRBD1 identical over 8 bases. Germline lookup yields CDR1 SGHTS and CDR2 YDEGEE. The CDR3 has 16 residues. J lost 7 bases, V lost 0 bases, and 9 bases had no gene match. The CDR3 loop is CASSLGTGRVGQPQHF. In nucleotides, the CDR3 is TGTGCCAGCAGCTTGGGGACAGGGAGGGTTGGCCAGCCCCAGCATTTT.

The chain recombines TRBV11-2 with TRBJ2-7; D is ambiguous. The CDR3 contains 13 residues. Germline V gives CDR1 SGHAT, CDR2 FQNNGV. Between the trimmed V and J ends, which lost 5 bases and 4 bases, there was a span of 12 bases. The CDR3: CASSPGYGYEQYV. The CDR3 bases are TGTGCCAGCAGCCCGGGTTACGGGTACGAGCAGTACGTC.